Reported below is one TCR beta chain. The CDR3 sequence is 16 residues long. Germline V CDR1 and CDR2: SGHAT, FQNNGV. V lost 2 bases, J lost 2 bases, and 5 bases stayed unmatched. This sample was included in a study of blood T cell repertoires in COVID-19. In the original analysis: Reference gene primer amplification gave nucleated cell count estimates. Generated by immunoSEQ multiplex PCR, the TCRdb table keeps only in-frame clones and is missing some. V and J calls and clone size are those listed in that table; D and trimming were worked out from the DNA. The table shows roughly 150,000 clones, with roughly 88% occurring only once. Participants, 18 to 89 years old, spanned about two dozen US areas. Each participant's cohort was designated according to participant-reported clinical history.

The sample taken for sequencing was PBMCs or T cells enriched from blood (not recorded which). This receptor was taken from a man aged 65 to 79 who had been exposed to COVID-19. The rearrangement links TRBV11-2 to TRBJ2-3; 9 positions match TRBD2. The CDR3 loop reads CASSLQAGGSTDTQYF. Here the CDR3 DNA reads TGTGCCAGCAGCTTACAGGCGGGAGGGTCCACAGATACGCAGTATTTT.